This record looks at one TCR beta chain sequence and its context. This clonotype was seen many times. No base quality information exists; no much larger clone differs at one position. The data were taken from a study of T cells after yellow fever vaccination (dated by TCRdb to the late 2010s). Regarding the complete study: Libraries from fractions with low cell numbers were prepared with the SMART-Seq v4 Ultra Low Input RNA kit. To follow T-cell clones before and after primary and booster YFV17D yellow fever vaccination, bulk TCR alpha and beta repertoires were sequenced over time. Two healthy male donors made up the cohort, one aged 18 to 29 years and the other aged 30 to 40 years. Blood samples were taken at several timepoints before and after primary and secondary immunization, and bulk PBMC replicates and cell subsets were isolated. Points the paper makes about the study in general: Most clones expanded after primary vaccination were re-detected after the booster (approximately 95% of CD4 and approximately 89% of CD8), suggesting broad memory maintenance. A small share of clonotypes was detected in both CD4 and CD8 compartments, with the overlap likely arising from convergent recombination. Compared with the primary T-cell response, the secondary T-cell response was faster but weaker, reaching its peak on day 5 rather than on day 15. Because abundant contaminating clonotypes from the bulk population could be contained in FACS-sorted repertoires, computational filtering was required. Only two donors were included in the study, so the extent to which the findings can be generalized is limited.

TCR cDNA was synthesized by 5'RACE template switching, which introduced a universal primer site and unique molecular identifiers. Priming of cDNA synthesis was performed from both the TCR alpha and TCR beta constant segments. Library amplification involved two PCR steps, and the second step added sample barcodes and sequencing adapters. Sequencing of libraries was done on Illumina HiSeq 2500 (2x100 bp) or NovaSeq (2x150 bp). In the paper's pipeline: MIGEC handled demultiplexing of reads and collapsing into UMI consensus sequences, while MiXCR performed V(D)J alignment. Clonotypes responding to the vaccine were identified with edgeR on replicate PBMC samples, with the criteria of FDR below 0.01 and a log2 fold change above 5 up to day 15. Each bulk clonotype received a CD4 or CD8 identity based on whether the sequenced CD4 or CD8 repertoire contained that clonotype at higher abundance. A clonotype counted as NS4B-specific if enriched at least 10-fold in dextramer-positive versus dextramer-negative fractions, with CD4-biased clonotypes left out. TCRdb reworked the public reads: Q25 trimming with fastp, MiXCR clone assembly, productive beta chains retained. Rows merge per CDR3 protein into single entries with the most common DNA and genes. The V and J calls were determined by TCRdb, not by the authors. The sample table records around 88,000 distinct CDR3 sequences; 10% to 15% of these occur just once. Of the sample, about 26% is held by the ten largest clones.

Sequences SGHDN (CDR1) and FVKESK (CDR2) are obtained from the germline V gene. The CDR3 runs 12 residues from the cysteine to the phenylalanine. Only the CDR3 DNA is retained, 36 bases long and in frame from the first base. V and J are truncated by 0 bases and 6 bases respectively, leaving an intervening sequence of 4 bases. The treatment or condition label on this specimen signifies: live attenuated yellow fever vaccine strain. PBMCs were isolated from peripheral blood using a standard Ficoll-Paque protocol. Epitope-specific CD8 T cells were sorted with a dextramer loaded with the yellow fever NS4B epitope peptide, and anti-CD3 and anti-CD8 staining was applied. RNA was extracted with TriZol from bulk PBMCs, CD4 and CD8 fractions, and dextramer-positive and dextramer-negative fractions.

The sequencing used CD8+ T cells not binding an NS4B(214-222) dextramer, sorted from PBMCs, collected 21 days after the first yellow fever vaccination. The sample's cell subset or site label, decoded: NS4B epitope dextramer-negative CD8 T cells. Recombination connected TRBV14 to TRBJ2-3; no D gene call is confident. The sequence derives from a man younger than 30 who received the YFV17D yellow fever vaccine. For the CDR3, the sequence is CASSQDWDTQYF. The bases are TGTGCCAGCAGCCAAGATTGGGATACGCAGTATTTT.